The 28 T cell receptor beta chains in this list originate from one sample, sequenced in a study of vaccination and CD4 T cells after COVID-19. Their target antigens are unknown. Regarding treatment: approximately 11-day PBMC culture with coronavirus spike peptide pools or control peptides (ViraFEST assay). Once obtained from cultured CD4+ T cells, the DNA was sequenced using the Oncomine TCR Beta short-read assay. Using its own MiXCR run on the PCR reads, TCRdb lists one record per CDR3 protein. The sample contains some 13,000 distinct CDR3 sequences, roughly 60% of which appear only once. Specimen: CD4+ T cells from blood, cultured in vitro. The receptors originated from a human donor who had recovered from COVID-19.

CDR3 protein: CATKRTGPSGYGYTF. CDR3 sequence (DNA): TGTGCCACCAAAAGGACGGGGCCGAGCGGCTATGGCTACACCTTC. This chain joins TRBV6-1 and TRBJ1-2; maybe TRBD1 (5 bases). The CDR3 contains 15 residues. V was clipped by 10 bases and J by 4 bases, with 22 bases between them. Germline-derived CDR1 and CDR2 are MNHNS and SASEGT.

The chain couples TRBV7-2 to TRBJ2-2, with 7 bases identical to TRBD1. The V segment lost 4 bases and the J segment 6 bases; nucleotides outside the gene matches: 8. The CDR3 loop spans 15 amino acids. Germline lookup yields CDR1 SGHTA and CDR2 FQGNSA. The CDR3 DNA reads TGTGCCAGCAGCTACTCGACAGGGTGGTCCGGGGAGCTGTTTTTT. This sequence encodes CASSYSTGWSGELFF.

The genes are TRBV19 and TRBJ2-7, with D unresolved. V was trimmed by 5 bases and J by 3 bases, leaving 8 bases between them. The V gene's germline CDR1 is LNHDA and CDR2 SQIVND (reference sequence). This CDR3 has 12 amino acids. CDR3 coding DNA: TGTGCCAGTAGTTCATGGGTCTACGAGCAGTACTTC. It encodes CASSSWVYEQYF.

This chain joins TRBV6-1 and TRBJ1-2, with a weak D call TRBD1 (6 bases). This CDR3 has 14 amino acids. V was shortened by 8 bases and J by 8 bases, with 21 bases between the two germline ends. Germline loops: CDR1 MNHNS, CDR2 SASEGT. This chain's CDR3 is CASFGGGFSRGYTF. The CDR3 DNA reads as TGTGCCAGCTTCGGCGGGGGCTTTTCCAGGGGCTACACCTTC.

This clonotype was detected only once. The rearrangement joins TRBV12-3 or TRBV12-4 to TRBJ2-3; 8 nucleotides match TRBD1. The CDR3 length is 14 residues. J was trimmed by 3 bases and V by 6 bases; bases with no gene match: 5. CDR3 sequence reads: CASRPGQVTDTQYF. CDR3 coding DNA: TGTGCCAGCAGGCCGGGACAGGTGACAGATACGCAGTATTTT.

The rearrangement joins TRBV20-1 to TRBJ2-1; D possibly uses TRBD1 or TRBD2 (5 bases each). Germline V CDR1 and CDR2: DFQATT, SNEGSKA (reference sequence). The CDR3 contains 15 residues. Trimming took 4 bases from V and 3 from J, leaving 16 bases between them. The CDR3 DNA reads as TGCAGTGCTACGGGACGCCCGCCCCGCTACAATGAGCAGTTCTTC. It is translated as CSATGRPPRYNEQFF.

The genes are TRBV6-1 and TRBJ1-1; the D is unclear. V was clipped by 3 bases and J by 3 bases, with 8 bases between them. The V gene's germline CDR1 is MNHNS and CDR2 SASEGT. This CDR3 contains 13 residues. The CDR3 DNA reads TGTGCCAGCAGTGAGCTCACAGACACTGAAGCTTTCTTT. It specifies CASSELTDTEAFF.

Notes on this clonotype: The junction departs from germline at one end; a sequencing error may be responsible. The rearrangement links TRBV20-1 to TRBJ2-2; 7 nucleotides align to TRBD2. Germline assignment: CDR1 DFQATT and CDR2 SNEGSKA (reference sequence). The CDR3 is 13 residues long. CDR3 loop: CSPSGRNTGELFF. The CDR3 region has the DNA TGCAGTCCTAGCGGTAGAAACACCGGGGAGCTGTTTTTT.

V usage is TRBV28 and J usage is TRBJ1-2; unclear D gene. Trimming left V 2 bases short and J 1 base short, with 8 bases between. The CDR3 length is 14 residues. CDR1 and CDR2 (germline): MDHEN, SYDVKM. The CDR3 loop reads CASSLGSFNYGYTF. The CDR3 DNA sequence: TGTGCCAGCAGTTTAGGCAGTTTTAACTATGGCTACACCTTC.

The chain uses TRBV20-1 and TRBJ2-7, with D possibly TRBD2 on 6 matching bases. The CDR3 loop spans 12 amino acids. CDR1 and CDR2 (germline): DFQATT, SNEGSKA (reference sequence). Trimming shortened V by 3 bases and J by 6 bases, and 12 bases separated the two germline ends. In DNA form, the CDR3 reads TGCAGTGCTAGGGCGGGACCCGGCGAGCAGTACTTC. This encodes CSARAGPGEQYF.

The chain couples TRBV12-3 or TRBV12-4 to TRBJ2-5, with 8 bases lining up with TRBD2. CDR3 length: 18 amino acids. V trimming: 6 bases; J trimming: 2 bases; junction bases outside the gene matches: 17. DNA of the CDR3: TGTGCCAGCAGACCCCCGGGTGCGGGAGGAGTGGGGCAAGAGACCCAGTACTTC. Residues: CASRPPGAGGVGQETQYF.

Here the CDR3 DNA reads TGTGCCAGCAGCGACCGGAGGTCCAGTAAGTTCTTC. This gives the protein CASSDRRSSKFF. The V and J genes are TRBV7-9 and TRBJ2-1, with D perhaps TRBD2 (5 bases). Germline lookup yields CDR1 SEHNR and CDR2 FQNEAQ (reference sequence). Trimming left V 5 bases short and J 14 bases short, with 16 bases between. The CDR3 length is 12 residues.

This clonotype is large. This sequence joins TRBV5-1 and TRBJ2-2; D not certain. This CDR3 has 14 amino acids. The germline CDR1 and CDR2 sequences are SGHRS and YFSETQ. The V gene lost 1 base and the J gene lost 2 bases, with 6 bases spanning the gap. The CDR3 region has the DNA TGCGCCAGCAGCTTGACTACCAACACCGGGGAGCTGTTTTTT. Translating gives CASSLTTNTGELFF.

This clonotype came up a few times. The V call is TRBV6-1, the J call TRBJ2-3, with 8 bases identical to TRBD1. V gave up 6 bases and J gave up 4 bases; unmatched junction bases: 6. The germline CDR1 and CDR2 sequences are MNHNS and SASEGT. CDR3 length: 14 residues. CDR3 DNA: TGTGCCAGCAGACCGGACAGGGTGTCAGATACGCAGTATTTT. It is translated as CASRPDRVSDTQYF.

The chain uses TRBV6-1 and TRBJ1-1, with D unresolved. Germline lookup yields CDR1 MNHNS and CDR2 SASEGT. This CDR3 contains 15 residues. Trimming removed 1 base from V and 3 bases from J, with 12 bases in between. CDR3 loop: CASSEGFSDYTEAFF. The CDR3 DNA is TGTGCCAGCAGTGAAGGGTTTTCAGACTACACTGAAGCTTTCTTT.

CDR3 sequence (DNA): TGTGCCAGCAGTTGGGACAGTGAAGCTTTCTTT. It translates to CASSWDSEAFF. The chain has TRBV6-5 and TRBJ1-1, with 7 bases lining up with TRBD1. CDR3 size: 11 residues. J lost 7 bases, V lost 4 bases, and 0 bases had no gene match. The germline V gene encodes CDR1 MNHEY and CDR2 SVGAGI.

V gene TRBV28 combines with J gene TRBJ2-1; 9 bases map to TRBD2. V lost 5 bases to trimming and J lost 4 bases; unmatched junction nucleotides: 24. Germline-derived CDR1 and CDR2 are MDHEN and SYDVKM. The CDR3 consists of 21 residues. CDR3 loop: CASSPHPGGEGASGTYNEQFF. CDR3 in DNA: TGTGCCAGCAGTCCCCACCCAGGGGGGGAGGGGGCTAGCGGGACTTACAATGAGCAGTTCTTC. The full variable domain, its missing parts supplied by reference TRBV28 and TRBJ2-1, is DVKVTQSSRYLVKRTGEKVFLECVQDMDHENMFWYRQDPGLGLRLIYFSYDVKMKEKGDIPEGYSVSREKKERFSLILESASTNQTSMYLCASSPHPGGEGASGTYNEQFFGPGTRLTVL.

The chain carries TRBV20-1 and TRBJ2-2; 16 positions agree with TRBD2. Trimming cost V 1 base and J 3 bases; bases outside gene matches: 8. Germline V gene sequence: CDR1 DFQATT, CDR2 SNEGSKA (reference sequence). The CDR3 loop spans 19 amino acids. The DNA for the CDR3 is TGCAGTGCTAGAGTCCGGGGGACTAGCGGGAGGGGTTACACCGGGGAGCTGTTTTTT. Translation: CSARVRGTSGRGYTGELFF.

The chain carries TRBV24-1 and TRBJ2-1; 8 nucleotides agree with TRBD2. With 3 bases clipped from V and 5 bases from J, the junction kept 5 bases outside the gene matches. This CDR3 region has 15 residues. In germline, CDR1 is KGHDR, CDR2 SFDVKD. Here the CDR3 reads CATSDPTSVNNEQFF. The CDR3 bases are TGTGCCACCAGTGATCCGACTAGCGTGAACAATGAGCAGTTCTTC.

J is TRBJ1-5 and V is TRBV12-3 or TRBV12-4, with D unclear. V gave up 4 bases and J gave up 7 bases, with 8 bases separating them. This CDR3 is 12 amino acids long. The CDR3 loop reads CASSSPGQPQHF. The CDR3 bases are TGTGCCAGCAGTTCGCCTGGCCAGCCCCAGCATTTT.

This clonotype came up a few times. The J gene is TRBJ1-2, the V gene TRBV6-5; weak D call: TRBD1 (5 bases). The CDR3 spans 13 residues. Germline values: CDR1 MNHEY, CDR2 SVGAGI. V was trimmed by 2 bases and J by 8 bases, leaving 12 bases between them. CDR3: CASSYRGEYGYTF. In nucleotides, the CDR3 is TGTGCCAGCAGTTACCGAGGGGAGTACGGCTACACCTTC.

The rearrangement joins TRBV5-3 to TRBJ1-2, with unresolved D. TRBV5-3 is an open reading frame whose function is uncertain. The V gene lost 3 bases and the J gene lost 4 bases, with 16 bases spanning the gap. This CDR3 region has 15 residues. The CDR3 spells CARSCDWRATYGYTF. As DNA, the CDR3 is TGTGCCAGAAGCTGCGATTGGCGGGCCACCTATGGCTACACCTTC.

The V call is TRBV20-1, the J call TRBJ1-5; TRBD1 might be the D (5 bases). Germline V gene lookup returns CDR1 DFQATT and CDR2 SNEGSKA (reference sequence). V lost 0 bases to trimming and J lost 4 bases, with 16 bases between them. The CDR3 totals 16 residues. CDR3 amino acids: CSARDETGVSNQPQHF. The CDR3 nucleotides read TGCAGTGCTAGAGATGAAACGGGGGTTTCGAATCAGCCCCAGCATTTT.

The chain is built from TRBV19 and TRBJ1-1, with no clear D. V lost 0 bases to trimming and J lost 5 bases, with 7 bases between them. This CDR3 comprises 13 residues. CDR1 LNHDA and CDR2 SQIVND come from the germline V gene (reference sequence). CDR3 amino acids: CASSIESGTEAFF. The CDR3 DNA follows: TGTGCCAGTAGTATAGAATCGGGGACTGAAGCTTTCTTT.

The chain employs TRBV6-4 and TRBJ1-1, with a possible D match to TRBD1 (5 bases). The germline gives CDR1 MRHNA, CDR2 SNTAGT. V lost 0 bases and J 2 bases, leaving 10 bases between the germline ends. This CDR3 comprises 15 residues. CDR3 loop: CASSDSEGFNTEAFF. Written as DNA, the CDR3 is TGTGCCAGCAGTGACTCGGAGGGGTTTAACACTGAAGCTTTCTTT.

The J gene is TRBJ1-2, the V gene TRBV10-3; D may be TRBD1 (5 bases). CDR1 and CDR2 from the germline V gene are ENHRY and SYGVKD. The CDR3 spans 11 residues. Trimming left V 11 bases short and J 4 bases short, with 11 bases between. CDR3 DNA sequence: TGTGCCCTAGGGGAGGGCTATGGCTACACCTTC. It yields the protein CALGEGYGYTF.

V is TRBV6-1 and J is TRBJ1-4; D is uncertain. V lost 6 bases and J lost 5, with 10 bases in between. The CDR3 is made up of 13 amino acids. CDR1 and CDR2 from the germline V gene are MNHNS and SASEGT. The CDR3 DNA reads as TGTGCCAGCAGGAAGGAACTGAATGAAAAACTGTTTTTT. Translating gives CASRKELNEKLFF.

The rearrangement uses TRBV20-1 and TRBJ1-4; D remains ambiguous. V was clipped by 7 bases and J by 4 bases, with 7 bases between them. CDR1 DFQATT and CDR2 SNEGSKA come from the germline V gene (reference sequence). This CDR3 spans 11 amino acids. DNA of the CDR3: TGCAGTGTGGTTCTTAATGAAAAACTGTTTTTT. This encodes CSVVLNEKLFF.